This TCR beta chain was observed in a study of TIL therapy for anti-PD-1-resistant metastatic lung cancer. Study context: Progressing patients received lymphodepletion, expanded TIL infusion and IL-2. Patients had a median age of 54 years (range 38-75). By whole-exome sequencing, median non-synonymous tumor mutation burden was approximately 1.6 mutations per megabase.

As for time point: pre-treatment sample, taken before nivolumab and TIL therapy. Sequencing used immunoSEQ v3. Generated by immunoSEQ multiplex PCR, the TCRdb table keeps only in-frame clones and is missing some. The data show roughly 46,000 clones, approximately 83% seen once. Sequencing used blood, obtained at baseline. The sequence derives from a person between 30 and 79 years old with non-small cell lung cancer.

The CDR3 here is CASSSQGAGELFF. CDR3 nucleotides: TGCGCCAGCAGCTCCCAAGGAGCCGGGGAGCTGTTTTTT. J is TRBJ2-2 and V is TRBV5-1; D unresolved. With 3 bases removed from V and 6 bases from J, the gap between germline ends came to 9 bases. This CDR3 region has 13 residues. Per the germline V gene, CDR1 is SGHRS and CDR2 is YFSETQ.